Sequencing of this T cell receptor (beta chain) was carried out in a study of response to subunit inactivated influenza vaccine. General study results and limits: Each seasonal flu vaccination may recruit only limited new T cells, authors suggested.

A single record per CDR3 protein comes from TCRdb applying MiXCR to the RT-PCR reads. The profile covers more than 500,000 distinct CDR3 sequences, with roughly 12% appearing a single time and about 10% taken by the ten largest. Many counts were recorded for this clonotype. The antigen remains undetermined. The CDR3 has 11 residues. Germline V gives CDR1 SGHRS, CDR2 YFSETQ. The same sample was also studied in work on T cells expressing NK-cell markers. This second study notes: Researchers built TCR beta cDNA using 5'RACE template switching with UMIs. Among the eight sequenced donors, seven tested HCMV-seropositive and one tested seronegative. More than 5 of the donors carried dominant NKG2C+ clonotypes that took up roughly 1.0-8% of their CD8+ T cells. A few donors showed these clonotypes also leading the CD3+CD56-NKG2C+ fraction.

Here the sequenced sample was PBMCs from blood, taken on the day of vaccination. This chain links TRBV5-1 with TRBJ2-1, with TRBD1 matching 8 bases. The sequence was obtained from a man aged 45 to 65 who received an inactivated influenza vaccine. CDR3 nucleotides: TGCGGAAGTACAGGGGGCAATGAGCAGTTCTTC. Its protein is CGSTGGNEQFF.